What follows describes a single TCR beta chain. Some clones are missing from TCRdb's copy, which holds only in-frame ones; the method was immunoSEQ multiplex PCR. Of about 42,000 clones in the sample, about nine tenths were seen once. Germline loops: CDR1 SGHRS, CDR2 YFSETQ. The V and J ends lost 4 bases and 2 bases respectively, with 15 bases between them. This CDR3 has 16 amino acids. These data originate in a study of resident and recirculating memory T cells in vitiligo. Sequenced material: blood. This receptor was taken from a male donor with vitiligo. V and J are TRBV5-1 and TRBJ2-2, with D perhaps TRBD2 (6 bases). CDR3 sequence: CASSLLPGVNTGELFF. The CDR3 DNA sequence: TGCGCCAGCAGCCTTTTGCCGGGGGTTAACACCGGGGAGCTGTTTTTT.